This T cell receptor (beta chain) derives from a study of cytomegalovirus exposure and HLA in healthy donors. Regarding this clone: Its antigen remains unidentified.

General study points: Most sequenced TCRs were rare (though some public TCRs occurred in many donors). According to a subsequent analysis, TCR clusters identified in the first cohort showed a tendency to co-occur across the approximately 120 validation repertoires. The study designated roughly 150 TCR beta chains cytomegalovirus-associated. Three CMV-associated chains proved CMV antigen-specific in vitro.

The V end lost 3 bases, the J end lost 6 bases, and 6 bases lay between the germline ends. Germline lookup yields CDR1 WNHNN and CDR2 SYGVQD (reference sequence). The CDR3 covers 12 residues. Assay: immunoSEQ multiplex PCR; the TCRdb copy retains only in-frame clones and omits some. The sample holds around 150,000 clones, just under 90% seen once. Input material: PBMCs. The chain links TRBV10-1 to TRBJ1-5; the D is unclear. This TCR was recovered from a woman under 30 in good health and CMV-seropositive. DNA for the CDR3: TGCGCCAGCAGTGACCTTCCTCAGCCCCAGCATTTT. Its translation is CASSDLPQPQHF.